The 5 T cell receptor beta chains below were found in one sample sequenced in a study of blood T cell repertoires in COVID-19. Here immunoSEQ multiplex PCR was the method, and the copy in TCRdb shows in-frame clones only, minus some. The sample lists about 160,000 clones, around three quarters seen once, with about 8.3% in the top ten. The sample was peripheral blood. All receptors derive from a man aged 60 to 69 with acute or convalescent COVID-19.

The chain recombines TRBV5-6 with TRBJ2-7; tentatively, D is TRBD1 (6 bases). The CDR3 has 13 amino acids. V lost 3 bases and J 3 bases, leaving 10 bases between the germline ends. The germline CDR1 and CDR2 sequences are SGHDT and YYEEEE. This CDR3 is CASSSLDSYEQYF. The CDR3 DNA reads as TGTGCCAGCAGCTCCTTGGACAGCTACGAGCAGTACTTC. Full variable domain (outside the CDR3, taken from reference TRBV5-6 and TRBJ2-7): DAGVTQSPTHLIKTRGQQVTLRCSPKSGHDTVSWYQQALGQGPQFIFQYYEEEERQRGNFPDRFSGHQFPNYSSELNVNALLLGDSALYLCASSSLDSYEQYFGPGTRLTVT.

This chain joins TRBV25-1 and TRBJ2-3; D remains unclear. V was cut by 3 bases and J by 2 bases, with 6 bases left in between. The CDR3 spans 13 residues. Germline values: CDR1 MGHDK, CDR2 SYGVNS. The CDR3 loop is CASSDPPTDTQYF. CDR3 DNA: TGTGCCAGCAGTGACCCTCCCACAGATACGCAGTATTTT. The full variable domain, with the rest looked up from reference TRBV25-1 and TRBJ2-3, is EADIYQTPRYLVIGTGKKITLECSQTMGHDKMYWYQQDPGMELHLIHYSYGVNSTEKGDLSSESTVSRIRTEHFPLTLESARPSHTSQYLCASSDPPTDTQYFGPGTRLTVL.

The V gene is TRBV7-2, the J gene TRBJ1-2; D uncertain. The V end was cut by 4 bases, the J end by 8 bases, with 14 bases between. In germline, CDR1 is SGHTA, CDR2 FQGNSA. The CDR3 covers 13 residues. CDR3: CASSSVVPGGYTF. The CDR3, as DNA: TGTGCCAGCAGCTCGGTGGTGCCGGGGGGCTACACCTTC.

V usage is TRBV13 and J usage is TRBJ1-4, with D uncertain. The CDR3 covers 17 residues. Germline V gene data show CDR1 as PRHDT and CDR2 as FYEKMQ (reference sequence). V was pared by 1 base and J by 3 bases, with 15 bases between. CDR3 sequence: CASSLADLKRANEKLFF. The CDR3 region has the DNA TGTGCCAGCAGCTTAGCGGATTTAAAGAGGGCTAATGAAAAACTGTTTTTT.

This sequence joins TRBV9 and TRBJ2-3, with 8 bases aligning to TRBD1. The CDR3 spans 16 residues. The J segment lost 6 bases and the V segment lost 3 bases, leaving 12 bases of the junction unmatched. Germline loops: CDR1 SGDLS, CDR2 YYNGEE. This chain's CDR3 is CASSAAQGEWMDTQYF. CDR3 DNA sequence: TGTGCCAGCAGCGCCGCACAGGGGGAGTGGATGGATACGCAGTATTTT.